The 28 T cell receptor beta chains below were found in one sample sequenced in a study of blood T cell repertoires in COVID-19. The protocol was immunoSEQ multiplex PCR, while the TCRdb copy is restricted to in-frame clones and leaves out a portion. The sample yields about 100,000 clones, just over 85% seen once. Sequencing input: peripheral blood. The source is a human donor in a cohort sampled during active COVID-19.

The chain combines TRBV5-1 with TRBJ1-2, with D maybe TRBD1 (6 bases). Germline V gene sequence: CDR1 SGHRS, CDR2 YFSETQ. V lost 0 bases, J lost 7 bases, and 19 bases lay in between. The CDR3 has 16 residues. The CDR3 reads CASSLVGTRLMTGYTF. CDR3 nucleotides: TGCGCCAGCAGCTTGGTGGGGACACGACTGATGACTGGCTACACCTTC.

The chain joins TRBV12-3 or TRBV12-4 to TRBJ2-7; no firm D call. Trimming left V 1 base short and J 4 bases short, with 5 bases between. The CDR3 sequence is 12 residues long. CDR3 region: CASSLERYEQYF. In nucleotides, the CDR3 is TGTGCCAGCAGTTTAGAGAGGTACGAGCAGTACTTC.

This chain uses TRBV2 with TRBJ2-7, with 7 nucleotides matching TRBD2. The trim removed 4 bases at V and 8 bases at J, leaving 5 bases unmatched. This CDR3 region has 12 residues. Germline CDR1 SNHLY, CDR2 FYNNEI. The CDR3 spells CASSAGGGQQYF. The DNA of the CDR3 is TGTGCCAGCAGTGCCGGGGGAGGGCAGCAGTACTTC.

The V call is TRBV5-5, the J call TRBJ1-5, with D perhaps TRBD1 (6 bases). Trimming pared 7 bases from V and 6 bases from J, leaving 14 bases between. Per the germline V gene, CDR1 is SGHKS and CDR2 is YYEKEE (reference sequence). The CDR3 loop spans 13 amino acids. CDR3 protein: CASSSGVFQPQHF. In nucleotides, the CDR3 is TGTGCCAGCTCGTCAGGGGTCTTTCAGCCCCAGCATTTT. Using reference TRBV5-5 and TRBJ1-5 for the parts outside the CDR3, the full variable domain is DAGVTQSPTHLIKTRGQQVTLRCSPISGHKSVSWYQQVLGQGPQFIFQYYEKEERGRGNFPDRFSARQFPNYSSELNVNALLLGDSALYLCASSSGVFQPQHFGDGTRLSIL.

J is TRBJ1-1 and V is TRBV3-1 (or the pseudogene TRBV3-2); the D is unclear. This CDR3 is built from 13 residues. CDR1 is LGHDT and CDR2 is YNNKEL in the germline V gene (reference sequence). Trimming stripped 1 base from V and 1 base from J, with 4 bases between. The DNA of the CDR3 is TGTGCCAGCAGCCAAGTCAAGAACACTGAAGCTTTCTTT. Translated: CASSQVKNTEAFF.

The V call is TRBV6-6, the J call TRBJ2-7, with TRBD1 as a possible D gene (5 bases). CDR3 length equals 13 residues. CDR1 is MNHNY and CDR2 is SVGAGI in the germline V gene (reference sequence). Trimming removed 6 bases from V and 5 bases from J, with 14 bases in between. The CDR3 spells CASSRNDRHEQYF. For the CDR3, the DNA is TGTGCCAGCAGCAGAAACGACAGACACGAGCAGTACTTC.

The chain joins TRBV7-9 to TRBJ2-2, with 7 bases that match TRBD1. Per germline, CDR1 SEHNR and CDR2 FQNEAQ (reference sequence). The junction had 11 bases not matched to a gene; V was cut back by 10 bases and J by 0 bases. The CDR3 has 16 residues. In DNA, the CDR3 is TGTGCCACACCTAGGGGGCAGGGGGCGAACACCGGGGAGCTGTTTTTT. It yields the protein CATPRGQGANTGELFF.

V and J are TRBV11-2 and TRBJ2-3; D uncertain. CDR3 length: 12 amino acids. Trimming left V 6 bases short and J 1 base short, with 5 bases between. Germline V gene data show CDR1 as SGHAT and CDR2 as FQNNGV. The CDR3 here is CASRPGTDTQYF. The CDR3, as DNA: TGTGCCAGCAGACCGGGCACAGATACGCAGTATTTT.

The J gene is TRBJ2-1, the V gene TRBV6-5, with 8 bases aligning to TRBD1. V trimming: 7 bases; J trimming: 10 bases; junction bases outside the gene matches: 15. The germline gives CDR1 MNHEY, CDR2 SVGAGI. The CDR3 runs to 15 residues. CDR3 coding DNA: TGTGCCAGCATCCCGAGACAGGGGATGAGTCCGGAGCAGTTCTTC. It yields the protein CASIPRQGMSPEQFF.

This chain links TRBV6-5 with TRBJ2-1; 10 nucleotides match TRBD2. Germline trimming cut 4 bases from V and 5 bases from J; bases unmatched to any gene: 5. The CDR3 sequence is 15 residues long. Germline V gene lookup returns CDR1 MNHEY and CDR2 SVGAGI. The CDR3: CASSSPTSGHNEQFF. For the CDR3, the DNA is TGTGCCAGCAGTTCCCCGACTAGCGGGCACAATGAGCAGTTCTTC.

This sequence joins TRBV7-9 and TRBJ1-4, with a possible D match to TRBD1 (6 bases). The CDR3 is 16 residues long. V lost 1 base to trimming and J lost 3 bases, with 12 bases between them. CDR1 SEHNR and CDR2 FQNEAQ come from the germline V gene (reference sequence). The CDR3 region is CASSLGGQGANEKLFF. CDR3 DNA: TGTGCCAGCAGCTTAGGGGGACAAGGAGCTAATGAAAAACTGTTTTTT.

The genes are TRBV3-1 (or the pseudogene TRBV3-2) and TRBJ2-7, with D unresolved. Germline loops: CDR1 LGHDT, CDR2 YNNKEL (reference sequence). This CDR3 has 11 residues. V was clipped by 6 bases and J by 4 bases, with 7 bases between them. For the CDR3, the DNA is TGTGCCAGCAGTTCAAAATACGAGCAGTACTTC. This gives the protein CASSSKYEQYF.

This clone showed up just once. The rearrangement joins TRBV6-4 to TRBJ1-6, with D possibly TRBD1 on 5 matching bases. The CDR3 runs to 15 residues. The germline V gene encodes CDR1 MRHNA and CDR2 SNTAGT. Trimming took off 4 bases at V and 2 bases at J, with 9 bases between the two ends. As DNA, the CDR3 is TGTGCCAGCAGTGCGGAGGGGACCTATAATTCACCCCTCCACTTT. Translating gives CASSAEGTYNSPLHF.

V and J are TRBV6-5 and TRBJ2-7, with D possibly matching TRBD2 (6 bases). The CDR3 runs 13 residues. Germline V lookup: CDR1 MNHEY, CDR2 SVGAGI. V lost 4 bases, J lost 0 bases, and 7 bases lay in between. DNA of the CDR3: TGTGCCAGCAGTTCCGGGGGCTCCTACGAGCAGTACTTC. This gives the protein CASSSGGSYEQYF.

In its sample, this clone was seen once. V gene TRBV3-1 (or the pseudogene TRBV3-2) combines with J gene TRBJ2-7; perhaps TRBD2 as D (6 bases). The CDR3 length is 15 residues. Germline V gene sequence: CDR1 LGHDT, CDR2 YNNKEL (reference sequence). V lost 3 bases to trimming and J lost 1 base, with 13 bases between them. The CDR3 DNA follows: TGTGCCAGCAGCCAGACACCTGGAGGGTCCTACGAGCAGTACTTC. It codes for CASSQTPGGSYEQYF.

This chain uses TRBV4-3 with TRBJ2-7; D is possibly TRBD2 (5 bases). V was trimmed by 0 bases and J by 2 bases, leaving 14 bases between them. This CDR3 has 16 amino acids. Germline V CDR1 and CDR2: LGHNA, YSLEER. CDR3 protein: CASSQENSRGTYEQYF. For the CDR3, the DNA is TGCGCCAGCAGCCAAGAAAACTCTCGGGGAACCTACGAGCAGTACTTC.

CDR3 loop: CASSFNRVGDTQYF. The CDR3 region has the DNA TGTGCCAGCAGCTTTAACAGGGTTGGAGATACGCAGTATTTT. V gene TRBV7-2 combines with J gene TRBJ2-3; D is possibly TRBD1 (6 bases). V lost 3 bases, J lost 5 bases, and 12 bases lay in between. CDR1 and CDR2 (germline): SGHTA, FQGNSA. This CDR3 region has 14 residues.

The chain has TRBV11-2 and TRBJ1-1; D is ambiguous. CDR1 and CDR2 from the germline V gene are SGHAT and FQNNGV. Trimming took off 0 bases at V and 0 bases at J, with 8 bases between the two ends. The CDR3 is made up of 15 amino acids. The CDR3 region is CASSLDGRLNTEAFF. CDR3 bases: TGTGCCAGCAGCTTAGATGGGAGGCTGAACACTGAAGCTTTCTTT. Full variable domain (missing parts from reference TRBV11-2 and TRBJ1-1): EAGVAQSPRYKIIEKRQSVAFWCNPISGHATLYWYQQILGQGPKLLIQFQNNGVVDDSQLPKDRFSAERLKGVDSTLKIQPAKLEDSAVYLCASSLDGRLNTEAFFGQGTRLTVV.

The rearrangement links TRBV4-2 to TRBJ2-5; the D gene is possibly TRBD2 (5 bases). The germline CDR1 and CDR2 sequences are LGHNA and YNFKEQ. The germline V and J ends were trimmed by 1 base and 4 bases, with 10 bases remaining between them. The CDR3 is made up of 14 amino acids. The CDR3 is CASSQVLAPETQYF. CDR3 DNA: TGTGCCAGCAGCCAAGTCCTAGCACCAGAGACCCAGTACTTC.

The chain joins TRBV27 to TRBJ1-2, with 8 bases matching TRBD1. CDR1 is MNHEY, CDR2 SMNVEV, per germline (reference sequence). The CDR3 runs 15 residues. V dropped 5 bases and J dropped 3; count of bases not matched to a gene: 8. The CDR3 sequence: CASSARTGLYYGYTF. CDR3 in DNA: TGTGCCAGCAGTGCACGGACAGGGTTGTACTATGGCTACACCTTC.

The V gene is TRBV5-4, the J gene TRBJ2-1; 7 bases match TRBD2. V lost 4 bases, J lost 8 bases, and 9 bases stayed unmatched. Germline V lookup: CDR1 SGHNT, CDR2 YYREEE (reference sequence). The CDR3 has 14 residues. The CDR3 is CASSPAWEGHEQFF. CDR3 bases: TGTGCCAGCAGCCCCGCGTGGGAGGGCCATGAGCAGTTCTTC.

This chain connects TRBV5-1 to TRBJ2-7; D perhaps matches TRBD1 (5 bases). From germline, CDR1 is SGHRS and CDR2 YFSETQ. The V gene lost 5 bases and the J gene lost 2 bases, with 11 bases spanning the gap. CDR3 length equals 13 residues. CDR3 coding DNA: TGCGCCAGCAGTCTTCCGGACACCTACGAGCAGTACTTC. Translating it yields CASSLPDTYEQYF. Together with reference TRBV5-1 and TRBJ2-7, the CDR3 gives the full variable domain: KAGVTQTPRYLIKTRGQQVTLSCSPISGHRSVSWYQQTPGQGLQFLFEYFSETQRNKGNFPGRFSGRQFSNSRSEMNVSTLELGDSALYLCASSLPDTYEQYFGPGTRLTVT.

DNA for the CDR3: TGTGCCAGCAGTCTAAACCCCCCGGGTTTAGGCATCGGAAACACCATATATTTT. It is translated as CASSLNPPGLGIGNTIYF. This chain connects TRBV27 to TRBJ1-3; D remains ambiguous. The CDR3 contains 18 residues. The ends were cut back, 5 bases at V and 4 bases at J, with 24 bases in the middle. Germline V gene data show CDR1 as MNHEY and CDR2 as SMNVEV (reference sequence).

V is TRBV4-2 and J is TRBJ2-3; 7 bases agree with TRBD2. Losses at the gene ends were 3 bases for V and 0 bases for J; bases not matched to a gene: 9. This CDR3 has 17 amino acids. CDR1 LGHNA and CDR2 YNFKEQ come from the germline V gene. In DNA, the CDR3 is TGTGCCAGCAGCCAGATCATAGCGGGCTTCAGCACAGATACGCAGTATTTT. Residues: CASSQIIAGFSTDTQYF.

V gene TRBV10-3 combines with J gene TRBJ2-5; 8 nucleotides line up with TRBD1. Germline lookup yields CDR1 ENHRY and CDR2 SYGVKD. This CDR3 comprises 14 residues. J was trimmed by 3 bases and V by 9 bases; bases with no gene match: 9. The CDR3 reads CAISGQGAKETQYF. Here the CDR3 DNA reads TGTGCCATATCGGGTCAGGGGGCGAAAGAGACCCAGTACTTC.

The chain uses TRBV14 and TRBJ2-3; possible D gene TRBD1, 6 bases. Looked up from germline, CDR1 is SGHDN and CDR2 is FVKESK. CDR3 length: 15 amino acids. V gave up 1 base and J gave up 1 base, with 9 bases separating them. The chain's CDR3 is CASSQGAGGTDTQYF. As DNA, the CDR3 is TGTGCCAGCAGCCAAGGGGCAGGGGGCACAGATACGCAGTATTTT.

V usage is TRBV9 and J usage is TRBJ2-7; perhaps TRBD2 as D (6 bases). The CDR3 is 14 amino acids. Germline CDR1 is SGDLS and CDR2 is YYNGEE. The V and J ends lost 4 bases and 0 bases respectively, with 11 bases between them. CDR3 sequence reads: CASSKGRGSYEQYF. CDR3 DNA sequence: TGTGCCAGCAGCAAGGGGCGGGGCTCCTACGAGCAGTACTTC.

V and J are TRBV28 and TRBJ2-6, with TRBD1 matching over 7 bases. CDR1 and CDR2 from the germline V gene are MDHEN and SYDVKM. V trimming: 7 bases; J trimming: 2 bases; junction bases outside the gene matches: 14. The CDR3 is 18 amino acids. DNA of the CDR3: TGTGCCAGCACCTCCGGACAGGCATTTATTACTGGGGCCAACGTCCTGACTTTC. Its protein is CASTSGQAFITGANVLTF.